The rows below give T cell receptor beta chains drawn from one sample of a study of blood T cell repertoires in COVID-19. Clones were read by immunoSEQ multiplex PCR, and TCRdb kept only the in-frame ones, dropping some. This sample yields about 170,000 clones, of which about 83% are seen a single time; roughly 19% belongs to the top ten. The sample taken for sequencing was peripheral blood. These receptors were taken from a woman between 65 and 79 years old who had recovered from COVID-19. Both conserved end residues are part of each CDR3. D genes are given only for firm matches. The listing skips clone size in some rows; elsewhere it reads once, few, many or a size class.

J gene: TRBJ1-2; clone size: once; V gene: TRBV11-2; D gene: TRBD1; CDR3 length: 16; CDR3 protein: CASSPIRGTGGDGYTF; CDR3 DNA: TGTGCCAGCAGCCCCATTCGGGGGACAGGGGGCGACGGCTACACCTTC
J gene: TRBJ2-2; clone size: NA; V gene: TRBV5-5; D gene: NA; CDR3 length: 16; CDR3 protein: CASSLGRLTNTGELFF; CDR3 DNA: TGTGCCAGCAGCTTGGGTCGACTGACGAACACCGGGGAGCTGTTTTTT
J gene: TRBJ2-1; clone size: NA; V gene: TRBV7-9; D gene: TRBD2; CDR3 length: 19; CDR3 protein: CASSLALERGPLVDNEQFF; CDR3 DNA: TGTGCCAGCAGCCTAGCGTTGGAGCGGGGGCCGCTCGTCGACAATGAGCAGTTCTTC
J gene: TRBJ1-5; clone size: NA; V gene: TRBV7-2; D gene: TRBD1; CDR3 length: 15; CDR3 protein: CASSLGMTGRQPQHF; CDR3 DNA: TGTGCCAGCAGCTTAGGGATGACAGGGCGTCAGCCCCAGCATTTT
J gene: TRBJ1-3; clone size: once; V gene: TRBV5-1; D gene: TRBD1; CDR3 length: 16; CDR3 protein: CASSLEGQGAGNTIYF; CDR3 DNA: TGCGCCAGCAGCTTGGAGGGACAGGGAGCTGGAAACACCATATATTTT
J gene: TRBJ2-7; clone size: NA; V gene: TRBV5-1; D gene: TRBD1; CDR3 length: 14; CDR3 protein: CASSLGDRGYEQYF; CDR3 DNA: TGCGCCAGCAGCTTGGGGGACAGGGGCTACGAGCAGTACTTC
J gene: TRBJ1-6; clone size: NA; V gene: TRBV18; D gene: NA; CDR3 length: 15; CDR3 protein: CASSPLEDPNSPLHF; CDR3 DNA: TGTGCCAGCTCACCACTCGAGGATCCAAATTCACCCCTCCACTTT
J gene: TRBJ2-3; clone size: few; V gene: TRBV29-1; D gene: NA; CDR3 length: 13; CDR3 protein: CSERDSGGHTQYF; CDR3 DNA: TGCAGCGAACGGGACTCCGGGGGGCATACGCAGTATTTT
J gene: TRBJ2-6; clone size: once; V gene: TRBV4-1; D gene: NA; CDR3 length: 20; CDR3 protein: CASSPPPGLVPHSGANVLTF; CDR3 DNA: TGCGCCAGCAGCCCCCCGCCAGGGTTGGTCCCCCACTCTGGGGCCAACGTCCTGACTTTC
J gene: TRBJ2-7; clone size: NA; V gene: TRBV30; D gene: NA; CDR3 length: 13; CDR3 protein: CAWGKRPAGEQYF; CDR3 DNA: TGTGCCTGGGGGAAGCGGCCGGCGGGGGAGCAGTACTTC
J gene: TRBJ2-7; clone size: NA; V gene: TRBV28; D gene: TRBD1; CDR3 length: 16; CDR3 protein: CASSLSPGQGIYEQYF; CDR3 DNA: TGTGCCAGCAGTTTATCCCCGGGACAGGGGATCTACGAGCAGTACTTC
J gene: TRBJ2-7; clone size: NA; V gene: TRBV7-9; D gene: NA; CDR3 length: 12; CDR3 protein: CASAGRSYEQYF; CDR3 DNA: TGTGCCAGCGCAGGGCGGTCCTACGAGCAGTACTTC